One sample yielded the 15 T cell receptor beta chains listed below, sequenced in a study of cytomegalovirus exposure and HLA in healthy donors. Amplification used 60 Vbeta primers and 13 Jbeta primers. Some clones are missing from TCRdb's copy, which holds only in-frame ones; the method was immunoSEQ multiplex PCR. The data contain 150,000 to 200,000 clones, just under 80% of them seen just once; the ten biggest clones take up about 5.6%. Input material: PBMCs. These receptors originate from a woman in her 30s in good health and CMV-seropositive.

The gene calls are TRBV7-9 and TRBJ1-1; possible D gene TRBD1, 6 bases. V dropped 6 bases and J dropped 1 base, with 15 bases sitting between them. The CDR3 loop spans 15 amino acids. From germline, CDR1 is SEHNR and CDR2 FQNEAQ (reference sequence). The CDR3: CASREWTDRNTEAFF. In DNA form, the CDR3 reads TGTGCCAGCAGGGAATGGACGGACAGGAACACTGAAGCTTTCTTT.

The chain couples TRBV5-6 to TRBJ2-2; a possible D gene is TRBD1 (5 bases). Trimming pared 5 bases from V and 1 base from J, leaving 18 bases between. Germline CDR1 is SGHDT and CDR2 is YYEEEE. The CDR3 extends over 17 amino acids. The CDR3 DNA reads TGTGCCAGCAGGCCCAGAAAACAGGCAGGGAACACCGGGGAGCTGTTTTTT. Its translation is CASRPRKQAGNTGELFF. Looking up the rest from reference TRBV5-6 and TRBJ2-2 gives the full variable domain: DAGVTQSPTHLIKTRGQQVTLRCSPKSGHDTVSWYQQALGQGPQFIFQYYEEEERQRGNFPDRFSGHQFPNYSSELNVNALLLGDSALYLCASRPRKQAGNTGELFFGEGSRLTVL.

V usage is TRBV7-9 and J usage is TRBJ1-2; D perhaps matches TRBD1 (6 bases). Germline V gives CDR1 SEHNR, CDR2 FQNEAQ (reference sequence). This CDR3 spans 15 amino acids. V gave up 4 bases and J gave up 6 bases, with 18 bases separating them. CDR3 residues: CASSSDRLWWDGYTF. The CDR3 DNA reads as TGTGCCAGCAGCTCCGACAGGTTATGGTGGGATGGCTACACCTTC. The full variable domain, with the rest looked up from reference TRBV7-9 and TRBJ1-2, is DTGVSQNPRHKITKRGQNVTFRCDPISEHNRLYWYRQTLGQGPEFLTYFQNEAQLEKSRLLSDRFSAERPKGSFSTLEIQRTEQGDSAMYLCASSSDRLWWDGYTFGSGTRLTVV.

The chain couples TRBV13 to TRBJ1-3; D unresolved. V was pared by 10 bases and J by 0 bases, with 10 bases between. This CDR3 contains 13 residues. Germline CDR1 reads PRHDT; CDR2 reads FYEKMQ (reference sequence). In DNA form, the CDR3 reads TGTGCCAACTCGGTTAGCTCTGGAAACACCATATATTTT. Amino acid sequence: CANSVSSGNTIYF.

The genes are TRBV7-8 and TRBJ2-1; D uncertain. V lost 1 base and J 0 bases, leaving 10 bases between the germline ends. Germline V gene sequence: CDR1 SGHVS, CDR2 FQNEAQ. The CDR3 is 16 residues long. This CDR3 is CASSLDGVYSYNEQFF. CDR3 in DNA: TGTGCCAGCAGCTTAGATGGAGTTTACTCCTACAATGAGCAGTTCTTC.

This clone was counted once. V and J are TRBV10-3 and TRBJ1-1; the match to TRBD1 covers 9 bases. Unmatched junction bases numbered 16, after V lost 8 bases and J lost 6 bases. The CDR3 runs to 16 residues. Germline CDR1 ENHRY, CDR2 SYGVKD. CDR3 nucleotides: TGTGCCATCGGGTCACAGGGGGCCGCCGTGGGCTCTGAAGCTTTCTTT. Residues: CAIGSQGAAVGSEAFF.

The rearrangement links TRBV7-9 to TRBJ2-7, with 14 bases that match TRBD2. CDR1 and CDR2 (germline): SEHNR, FQNEAQ (reference sequence). With V trimmed by 3 bases and J by 4 bases, 5 bases remained unmatched. This CDR3 region has 16 residues. The CDR3 sequence is CASSFPGTSGGYEQYF. As DNA, the CDR3 is TGTGCCAGCAGCTTCCCCGGGACTAGCGGGGGTTACGAGCAGTACTTC.

The sample holds a few counts of this clone. Distinct nucleotide sequences in the sample also encode this CDR3. The chain has TRBV6-5 and TRBJ1-1; D is possibly TRBD1 (5 bases). The CDR3 runs 12 residues. Germline-derived CDR1 and CDR2 are MNHEY and SVGAGI. V lost 2 bases and J lost 8, with 9 bases in between. DNA for the CDR3: TGTGCCAGCAGTTACGGAGGGACGGAAGCTTTCTTT. Residues: CASSYGGTEAFF.

The chain uses TRBV7-8 and TRBJ1-2; D is ambiguous. CDR1 and CDR2 (germline): SGHVS, FQNEAQ. Trimming shortened V by 5 bases and J by 1 base, and 11 bases separated the two germline ends. The CDR3 has 14 amino acids. This chain's CDR3 is CASSVHSGNYGYTF. CDR3 DNA sequence: TGTGCCAGCAGCGTTCACAGCGGTAACTATGGCTACACCTTC. Combining the CDR3 with reference TRBV7-8 and TRBJ1-2 gives the whole variable domain GAGVSQSPRYKVAKRGQDVALRCDPISGHVSLFWYQQALGQGPEFLTYFQNEAQLDKSGLPSDRFFAERPEGSVSTLKIQRTQQEDSAVYLCASSVHSGNYGYTFGSGTRLTVV.

The chain combines TRBV15 with TRBJ1-1; no clear D gene. Germline-derived CDR1 and CDR2 are LNHNV and YYDKDF (reference sequence). With 0 bases removed from V and 0 bases from J, the gap between germline ends came to 11 bases. This CDR3 comprises 16 residues. The CDR3 region is CATSRDRGILNTEAFF. The CDR3 nucleotides are TGTGCCACCAGCAGAGATAGAGGGATTTTGAACACTGAAGCTTTCTTT. Supplemented by reference TRBV15 and TRBJ1-1, the full variable domain reads DAMVIQNPRYQVTQFGKPVTLSCSQTLNHNVMYWYQQKSSQAPKLLFHYYDKDFNNEADTPDNFQSRRPNTSFCFLDIRSPGLGDTAMYLCATSRDRGILNTEAFFGQGTRLTVV.

Worth noting for this clone: Compared with germline, one end of the junction differs, possibly owing to a read error. The chain couples TRBV7-7 to TRBJ2-5; 11 nucleotides agree with TRBD2. Per the germline V gene, CDR1 is SSHAT and CDR2 is FNYEAQ (reference sequence). CDR3 length: 14 amino acids. CDR3 in amino acids: CASSLAGGPETQYF. The CDR3 nucleotides are TGTGCTAGCAGCTTAGCGGGGGGGCCGGAGACCCAGTACTTC.

This rearrangement joins TRBV6-1 to TRBJ1-1; D is unresolved. V lost 8 bases to trimming and J lost 8 bases, with 9 bases between them. From germline, CDR1 is MNHNS and CDR2 SASEGT. The CDR3 contains 10 residues. Written as DNA, the CDR3 is TGTGCCAGCGAATACAGCGAAGCTTTCTTT. Translated: CASEYSEAFF.

The V and J genes are TRBV4-1 and TRBJ1-5, with 7 bases aligning to TRBD1. CDR3 size: 15 residues. Germline assignment: CDR1 MGHRA and CDR2 YSYEKL. V lost 0 bases, J lost 6 bases, and 5 bases stayed unmatched. Written as DNA, the CDR3 is TGCGCCAGCAGCCAAGATCGAGGGGGCAGTCAGCCCCAGCATTTT. Encoded protein: CASSQDRGGSQPQHF.

The rearrangement joins TRBV19 to TRBJ2-6, with D tentatively TRBD2 (6 bases). V was shortened by 5 bases and J by 0 bases, with 11 bases between the two germline ends. The CDR3 runs 16 residues. The germline CDR1 and CDR2 sequences are LNHDA and SQIVND (reference sequence). DNA for the CDR3: TGTGCCAGTAGTCAAGCCGGGAGCTCTGGGGCCAACGTCCTGACTTTC. This translates into CASSQAGSSGANVLTF. Full variable domain (outside the CDR3, taken from reference TRBV19 and TRBJ2-6): DGGITQSPKYLFRKEGQNVTLSCEQNLNHDAMYWYRQDPGQGLRLIYYSQIVNDFQKGDIAEGYSVSREKKESFPLTVTSAQKNPTAFYLCASSQAGSSGANVLTFGAGSRLTVL.

The chain links TRBV7-3 to TRBJ2-3; maybe TRBD2 (6 bases). Germline values: CDR1 SGHTA, CDR2 FQGTGA. This CDR3 is 19 amino acids long. V was trimmed by 4 bases and J by 3 bases, leaving 26 bases between them. The CDR3: CASSSQPLLRGGETDTQYF. CDR3 in DNA: TGTGCCAGCAGCTCACAACCCCTTTTAAGAGGCGGGGAAACAGATACGCAGTATTTT. Variable domain in full (rest from reference TRBV7-3 and TRBJ2-3): GAGVSQTPSNKVTEKGKYVELRCDPISGHTALYWYRQSLGQGPEFLIYFQGTGAADDSGLPNDRFFAVRPEGSVSTLKIQRTERGDSAVYLCASSSQPLLRGGETDTQYFGPGTRLTVL.